A single sample is the source of the 3 T cell receptor beta chains below, sequenced in a study of shared T cell receptors in the human thymus. Repertoires were generated with immunoSEQ multiplex PCR, while TCRdb's copy carries only in-frame clones and drops some. The sample lists roughly 560,000 clones; approximately 80% were seen once. The sample also formed part of further work on human thymus T cells.

The sequenced sample consisted of thymocytes. These receptors all stem from a boy younger than two with a congenital heart defect.

Comments on this clone: This specimen includes other DNA sequences encoding the same CDR3. The chain employs TRBV6-5 and TRBJ1-1, with TRBD1 as a possible D gene (6 bases). The V and J ends lost 4 bases and 0 bases respectively, with 9 bases between them. CDR1 and CDR2 from the germline V gene are MNHEY and SVGAGI. This CDR3 contains 14 residues. The CDR3 nucleotides are TGTGCCAGCAGTTCGGGACATTTGAACACTGAAGCTTTCTTT. It yields the protein CASSSGHLNTEAFF.

The rearrangement links TRBV7-7 to TRBJ2-5; the D gene is possibly TRBD1 (6 bases). Trimming took off 1 base at V and 1 base at J, with 13 bases between the two ends. The CDR3 totals 16 residues. In germline, CDR1 is SSHAT, CDR2 FNYEAQ (reference sequence). CDR3 residues: CASSLGGQPFQETQYF. The CDR3 region has the DNA TGTGCCAGCAGCTTAGGCGGACAGCCGTTCCAAGAGACCCAGTACTTC. Drawing the rest from reference TRBV7-7 and TRBJ2-5, the complete variable domain is GAGVSQSPRYKVTKRGQDVTLRCDPISSHATLYWYQQALGQGPEFLTYFNYEAQPDKSGLPSDRFSAERPEGSISTLTIQRTEQRDSAMYRCASSLGGQPFQETQYFGPGTRLLVL.

The chain has TRBV5-6 and TRBJ2-2; D ambiguous. V was cut by 4 bases and J by 3 bases, with 10 bases left in between. CDR1 is SGHDT, CDR2 YYEEEE, per germline. The CDR3 runs 14 residues. For the CDR3, the DNA is TGTGCCAGCAGCCGTAATCGGGACACCGGGGAGCTGTTTTTT. Encoded protein: CASSRNRDTGELFF.